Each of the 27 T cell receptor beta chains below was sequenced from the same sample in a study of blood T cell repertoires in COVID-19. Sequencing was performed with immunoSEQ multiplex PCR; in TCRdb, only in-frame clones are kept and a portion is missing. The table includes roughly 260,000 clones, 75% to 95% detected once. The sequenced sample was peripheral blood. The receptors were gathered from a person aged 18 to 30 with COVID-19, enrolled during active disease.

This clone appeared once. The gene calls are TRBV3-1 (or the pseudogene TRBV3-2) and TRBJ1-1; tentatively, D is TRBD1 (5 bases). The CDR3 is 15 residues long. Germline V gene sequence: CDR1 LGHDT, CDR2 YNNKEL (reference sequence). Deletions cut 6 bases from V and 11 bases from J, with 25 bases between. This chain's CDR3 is CASSSRVPLGARAFF. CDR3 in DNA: TGTGCCAGCAGTTCACGGGTCCCCTTAGGGGCAAGGGCTTTCTTT.

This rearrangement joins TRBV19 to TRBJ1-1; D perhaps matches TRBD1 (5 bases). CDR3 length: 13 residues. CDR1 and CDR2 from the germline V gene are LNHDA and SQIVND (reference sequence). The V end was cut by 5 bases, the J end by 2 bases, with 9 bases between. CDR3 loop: CASSPQGNTEAFF. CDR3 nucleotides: TGTGCCAGTAGTCCTCAGGGTAACACTGAAGCTTTCTTT. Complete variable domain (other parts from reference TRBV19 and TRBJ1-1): DGGITQSPKYLFRKEGQNVTLSCEQNLNHDAMYWYRQDPGQGLRLIYYSQIVNDFQKGDIAEGYSVSREKKESFPLTVTSAQKNPTAFYLCASSPQGNTEAFFGQGTRLTVV.

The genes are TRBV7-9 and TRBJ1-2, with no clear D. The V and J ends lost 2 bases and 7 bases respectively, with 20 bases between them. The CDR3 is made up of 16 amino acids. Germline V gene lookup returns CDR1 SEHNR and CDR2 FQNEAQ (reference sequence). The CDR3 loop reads CASSLRFEGVVGGYTF. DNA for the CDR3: TGTGCCAGCAGCTTAAGGTTTGAGGGAGTCGTCGGTGGCTACACCTTC. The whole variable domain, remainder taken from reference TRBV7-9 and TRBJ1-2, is DTGVSQNPRHKITKRGQNVTFRCDPISEHNRLYWYRQTLGQGPEFLTYFQNEAQLEKSRLLSDRFSAERPKGSFSTLEIQRTEQGDSAMYLCASSLRFEGVVGGYTFGSGTRLTVV.

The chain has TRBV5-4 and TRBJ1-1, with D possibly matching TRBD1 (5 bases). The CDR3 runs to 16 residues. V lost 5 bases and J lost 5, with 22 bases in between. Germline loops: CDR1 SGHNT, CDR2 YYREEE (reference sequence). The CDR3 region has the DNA TGTGCCAGCAGGAGGCAGTTGGGGGGGTTTAGGACTGAAGCTTTCTTT. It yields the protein CASRRQLGGFRTEAFF.

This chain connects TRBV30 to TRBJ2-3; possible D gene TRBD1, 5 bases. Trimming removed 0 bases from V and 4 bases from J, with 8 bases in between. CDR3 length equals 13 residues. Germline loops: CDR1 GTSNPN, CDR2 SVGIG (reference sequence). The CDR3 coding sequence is TGTGCCTGGAGTGTGGTGGGGCCAGATACGCAGTATTTT. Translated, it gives CAWSVVGPDTQYF. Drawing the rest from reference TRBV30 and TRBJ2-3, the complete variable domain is SQTIHQWPATLVQPVGSPLSLECTVEGTSNPNLYWYRQAAGRGLQLLFYSVGIGQISSEVPQNLSASRPQDRQFILSSKKLLLSDSGFYLCAWSVVGPDTQYFGPGTRLTVL.

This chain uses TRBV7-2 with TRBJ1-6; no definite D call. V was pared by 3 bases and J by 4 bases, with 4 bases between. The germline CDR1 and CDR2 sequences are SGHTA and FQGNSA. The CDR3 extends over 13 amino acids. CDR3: CASSLRYNSPLHF. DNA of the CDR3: TGTGCCAGCAGCTTGCGGTATAATTCACCCCTCCACTTT.

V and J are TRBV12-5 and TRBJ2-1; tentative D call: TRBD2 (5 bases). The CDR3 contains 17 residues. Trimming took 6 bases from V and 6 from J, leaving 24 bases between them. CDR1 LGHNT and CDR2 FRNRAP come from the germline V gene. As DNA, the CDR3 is TGTGCTAGTGGCCCGGAAAGAGGGCTAGCTAAAGTCAATGAGCAGTTCTTC. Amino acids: CASGPERGLAKVNEQFF.

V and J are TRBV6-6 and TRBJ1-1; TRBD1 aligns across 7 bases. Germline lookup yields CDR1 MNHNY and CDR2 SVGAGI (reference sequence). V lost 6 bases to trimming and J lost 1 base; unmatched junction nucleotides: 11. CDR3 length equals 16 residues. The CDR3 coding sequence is TGTGCCAGCAGGCGGGGACAGAGAGAAACGAACACTGAAGCTTTCTTT. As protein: CASRRGQRETNTEAFF.

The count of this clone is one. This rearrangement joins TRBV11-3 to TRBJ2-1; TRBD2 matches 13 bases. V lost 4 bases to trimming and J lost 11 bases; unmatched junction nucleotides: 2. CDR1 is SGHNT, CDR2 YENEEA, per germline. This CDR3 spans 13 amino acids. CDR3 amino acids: CASSSGTSGKQFF. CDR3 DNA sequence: TGTGCCAGCAGCTCCGGGACTAGCGGGAAGCAGTTCTTC.

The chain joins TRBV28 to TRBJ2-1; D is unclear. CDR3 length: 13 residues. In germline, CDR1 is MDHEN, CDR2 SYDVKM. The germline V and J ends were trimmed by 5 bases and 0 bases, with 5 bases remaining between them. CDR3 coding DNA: TGTGCCAGCAGTGCGAGCTCCTACAATGAGCAGTTCTTC. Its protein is CASSASSYNEQFF.

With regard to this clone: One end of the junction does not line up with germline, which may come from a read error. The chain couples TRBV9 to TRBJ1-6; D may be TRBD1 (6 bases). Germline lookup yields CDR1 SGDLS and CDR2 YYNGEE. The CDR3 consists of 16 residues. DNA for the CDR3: TGTGCCAGCAGCGTAGGGACAGCCTCCCATAATTCACCCCTCCACTTT. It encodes CASSVGTASHNSPLHF.

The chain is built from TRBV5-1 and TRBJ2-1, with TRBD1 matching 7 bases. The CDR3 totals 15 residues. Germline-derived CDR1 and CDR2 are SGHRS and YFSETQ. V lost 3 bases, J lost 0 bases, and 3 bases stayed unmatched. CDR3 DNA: TGCGCCAGCAGCTCCCGGGACAGCTCCTACAATGAGCAGTTCTTC. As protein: CASSSRDSSYNEQFF. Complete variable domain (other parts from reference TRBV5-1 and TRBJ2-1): KAGVTQTPRYLIKTRGQQVTLSCSPISGHRSVSWYQQTPGQGLQFLFEYFSETQRNKGNFPGRFSGRQFSNSRSEMNVSTLELGDSALYLCASSSRDSSYNEQFFGPGTRLTVL.

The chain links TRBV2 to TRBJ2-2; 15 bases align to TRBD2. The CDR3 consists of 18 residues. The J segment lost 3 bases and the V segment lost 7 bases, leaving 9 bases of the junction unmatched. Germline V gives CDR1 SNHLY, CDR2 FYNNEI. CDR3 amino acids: CASNTGLAGGGHTGELFF. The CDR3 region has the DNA TGTGCCAGCAACACGGGACTAGCGGGAGGCGGGCACACCGGGGAGCTGTTTTTT.

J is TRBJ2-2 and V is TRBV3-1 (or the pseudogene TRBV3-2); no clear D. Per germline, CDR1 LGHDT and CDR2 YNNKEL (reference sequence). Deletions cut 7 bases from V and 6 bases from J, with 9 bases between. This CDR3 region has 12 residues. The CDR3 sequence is CASTRVSGELFF. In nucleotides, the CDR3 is TGTGCCAGCACTCGGGTCTCCGGGGAGCTGTTTTTT.

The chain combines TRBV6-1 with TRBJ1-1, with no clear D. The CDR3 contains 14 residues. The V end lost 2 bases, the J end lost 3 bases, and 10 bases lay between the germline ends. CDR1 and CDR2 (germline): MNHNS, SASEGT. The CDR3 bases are TGTGCCAGCAGTGAAACCGTCCGGGACACTGAAGCTTTCTTT. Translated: CASSETVRDTEAFF.

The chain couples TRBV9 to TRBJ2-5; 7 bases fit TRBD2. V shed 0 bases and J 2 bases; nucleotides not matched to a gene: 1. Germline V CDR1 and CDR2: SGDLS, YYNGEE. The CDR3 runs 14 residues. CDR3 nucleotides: TGTGCCAGCAGCGTAGGCGGGAGACAAGAGACCCAGTACTTC. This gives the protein CASSVGGRQETQYF.

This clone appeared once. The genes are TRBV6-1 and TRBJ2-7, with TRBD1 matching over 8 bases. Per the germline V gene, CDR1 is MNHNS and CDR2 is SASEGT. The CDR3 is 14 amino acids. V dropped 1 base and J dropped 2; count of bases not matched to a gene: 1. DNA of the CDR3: TGTGCCAGCAGTGAAGTACAGGGGGCCTACGAGCAGTACTTC. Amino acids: CASSEVQGAYEQYF.

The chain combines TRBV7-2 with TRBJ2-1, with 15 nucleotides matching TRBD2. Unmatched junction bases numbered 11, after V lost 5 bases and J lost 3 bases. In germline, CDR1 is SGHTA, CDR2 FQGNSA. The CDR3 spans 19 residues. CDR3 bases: TGTGCCAGCAGCCGCCCTGGACTAGCGGGAGGGCCTAGCTACAATGAGCAGTTCTTC. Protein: CASSRPGLAGGPSYNEQFF.

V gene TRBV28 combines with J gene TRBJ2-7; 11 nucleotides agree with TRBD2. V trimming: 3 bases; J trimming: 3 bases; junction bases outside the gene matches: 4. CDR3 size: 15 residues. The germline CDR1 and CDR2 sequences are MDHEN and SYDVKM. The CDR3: CASSLTSGARYEQYF. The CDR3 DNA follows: TGTGCCAGCAGTTTGACTAGCGGGGCACGCTACGAGCAGTACTTC.

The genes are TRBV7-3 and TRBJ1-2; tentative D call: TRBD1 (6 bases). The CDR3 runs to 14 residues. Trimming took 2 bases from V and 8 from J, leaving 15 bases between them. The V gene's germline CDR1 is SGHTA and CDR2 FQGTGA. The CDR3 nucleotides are TGTGCCAGCAGCTTATCGTCAGGGGCGGAAGGCTACACCTTC. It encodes CASSLSSGAEGYTF.

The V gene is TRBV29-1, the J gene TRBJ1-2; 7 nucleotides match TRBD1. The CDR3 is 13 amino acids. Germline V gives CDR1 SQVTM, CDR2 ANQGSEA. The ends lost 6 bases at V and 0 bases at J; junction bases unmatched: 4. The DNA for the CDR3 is TGCAGCGTGCGGGACAGTGCTAACTATGGCTACACCTTC. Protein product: CSVRDSANYGYTF.

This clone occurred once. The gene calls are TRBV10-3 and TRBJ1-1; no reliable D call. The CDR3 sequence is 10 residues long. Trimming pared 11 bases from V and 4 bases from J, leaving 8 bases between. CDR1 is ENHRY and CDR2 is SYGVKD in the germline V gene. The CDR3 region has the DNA TGTGCCGTAGGGAGCACTGAAGCTTTCTTT. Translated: CAVGSTEAFF.

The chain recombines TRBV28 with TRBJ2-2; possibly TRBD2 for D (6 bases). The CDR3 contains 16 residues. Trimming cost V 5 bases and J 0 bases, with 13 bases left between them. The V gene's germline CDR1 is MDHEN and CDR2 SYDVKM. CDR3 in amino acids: CASSLGLNANTGELFF. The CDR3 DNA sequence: TGTGCCAGCAGTCTGGGACTCAACGCGAACACCGGGGAGCTGTTTTTT.

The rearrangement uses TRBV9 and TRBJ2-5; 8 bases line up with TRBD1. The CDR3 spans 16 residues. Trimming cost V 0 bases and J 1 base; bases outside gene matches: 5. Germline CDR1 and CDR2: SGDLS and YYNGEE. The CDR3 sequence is CASSVGLGQGQETQYF. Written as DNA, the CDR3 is TGTGCCAGCAGCGTAGGGCTTGGACAGGGCCAAGAGACCCAGTACTTC.

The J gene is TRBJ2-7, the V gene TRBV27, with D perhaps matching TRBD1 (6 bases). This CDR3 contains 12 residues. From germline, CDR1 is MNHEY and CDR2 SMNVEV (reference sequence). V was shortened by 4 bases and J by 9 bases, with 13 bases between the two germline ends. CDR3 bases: TGTGCCAGCAGTTCCACAGGGATCGGGCAGTACTTC. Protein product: CASSSTGIGQYF.

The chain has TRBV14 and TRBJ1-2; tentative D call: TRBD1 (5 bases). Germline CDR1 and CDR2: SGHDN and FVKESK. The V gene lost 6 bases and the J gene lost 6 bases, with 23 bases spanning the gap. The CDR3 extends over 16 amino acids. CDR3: CASSPLQITGRNGYTF. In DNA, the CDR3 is TGTGCCAGCAGTCCCCTACAAATAACAGGAAGAAATGGCTACACCTTC.

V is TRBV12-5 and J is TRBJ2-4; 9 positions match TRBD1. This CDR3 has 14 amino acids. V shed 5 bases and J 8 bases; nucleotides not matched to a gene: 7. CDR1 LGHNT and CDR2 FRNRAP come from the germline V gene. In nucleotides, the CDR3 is TGTGCTAGTGGTCCGGGACAGGGAGGCGACATTCAGTACTTC. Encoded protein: CASGPGQGGDIQYF.